One sample yielded the 9 T cell receptor beta chains listed below, sequenced in a study of T cell repertoires in cytomegalovirus infection. TCRdb itself ran the reads through MiXCR, one entry per CDR3 protein. The table lists about 330,000 distinct CDR3 sequences, about 32% of them singletons. Antigens of these TCRs are unknown. The sample consisted of cultured PBMCs, taken from culture after CMV antigen stimulation. The receptors were gathered from a human donor in good health (CMV status not recorded). Some clones in this sample may be carry-over from other donors' samples.

The chain couples TRBV7-2 to TRBJ2-1, with 10 bases that match TRBD1. The CDR3 runs to 11 residues. The trim removed 5 bases at V and 16 bases at J, leaving 5 bases unmatched. Germline CDR1 reads SGHTA; CDR2 reads FQGNSA. CDR3 amino acids: CASSRQGAAFF. The CDR3 DNA is TGTGCCAGCAGCCGACAGGGGGCGGCCTTCTTC. The full variable domain, rest sourced from reference TRBV7-2 and TRBJ2-1, is GAGVSQSPSNKVTEKGKDVELRCDPISGHTALYWYRQSLGQGLEFLIYFQGNSAPDKSGLPSDRFSAERTGGSVSTLTIQRTQQEDSAVYLCASSRQGAAFFGPGTRLTVL.

This chain connects TRBV4-3 to TRBJ1-1; D is unclear. The CDR3 runs to 15 residues. Germline V gene lookup returns CDR1 LGHNA and CDR2 YSLEER. V dropped 0 bases and J dropped 1 base, with 9 bases sitting between them. CDR3 sequence (DNA): TGCGCCAGCAGCCAAGATGCTTCTTGGAACACTGAAGCTTTCTTT. Protein: CASSQDASWNTEAFF.

The J gene is TRBJ2-3, the V gene TRBV7-6; TRBD1 or TRBD2 may be the D gene (5 bases each). V was pared by 7 bases and J by 1 base, with 6 bases between. Germline loops: CDR1 SGHVS, CDR2 FNYEAQ. CDR3 length: 12 amino acids. CDR3 nucleotide sequence: TGTGCCAGCACGGGACGCACAGATACGCAGTATTTT. Protein product: CASTGRTDTQYF.

The rearrangement joins TRBV12-3 or TRBV12-4 to TRBJ2-7; 7 bases map to TRBD1. The CDR3 contains 16 residues. Unmatched junction bases numbered 8, after V lost 3 bases and J lost 0 bases. The CDR3 sequence is CASSLGTDRYSYEQYV. The CDR3 nucleotides are TGTGCCAGCAGTTTGGGGACAGACAGGTACTCCTACGAGCAGTACGTC.

This clonotype has just a few counts. This chain links TRBV18 with TRBJ2-1, with a tentative D call TRBD2 (5 bases). This CDR3 is 15 amino acids long. Germline loops: CDR1 KGHSH, CDR2 LQKENI. With 2 bases removed from V and 3 bases from J, the gap between germline ends came to 11 bases. Written as DNA, the CDR3 is TGTGCCAGCTCACCATCGGCTAGCTACTACAATGAGCAGTTCTTC. This gives the protein CASSPSASYYNEQFF.

The table lists this clonotype with many counts. The V call is TRBV7-2, the J call TRBJ1-5, with no clear D. Germline V gene data show CDR1 as SGHTA and CDR2 as FQGNSA. With 1 base removed from V and 6 bases from J, the gap between germline ends came to 10 bases. This CDR3 comprises 14 residues. The CDR3 DNA reads as TGTGCCAGCAGCTTAGACAGTCGGGGTCAGCCCCAGCATTTT. This encodes CASSLDSRGQPQHF.

This clonotype showed up just a few times. The J gene is TRBJ1-2, the V gene TRBV11-2; 10 positions match TRBD1. Germline CDR1 reads SGHAT; CDR2 reads FQNNGV. The J segment lost 4 bases and the V segment lost 5 bases, leaving 7 bases of the junction unmatched. The CDR3 sequence is 15 residues long. CDR3 region: CASSPGTGDIYGYTF. In nucleotides, the CDR3 is TGTGCCAGCAGCCCCGGGACAGGGGATATCTATGGCTACACCTTC.

The V and J genes are TRBV19 and TRBJ1-5; D is possibly TRBD1 (5 bases). The CDR3 totals 16 residues. Germline CDR1 reads LNHDA; CDR2 reads SQIVND (reference sequence). CDR3 sequence: CATDVLGGHSNQPQHF. As DNA, the CDR3 is TGTGCGACTGATGTACTGGGCGGACACTCTAATCAGCCCCAGCATTTT.

The chain carries TRBV7-6 and TRBJ2-5; D gene ambiguous. The germline V gene has CDR1 SGHVS and CDR2 FNYEAQ. The CDR3 has 14 residues. The V gene lost 5 bases and the J gene lost 1 base, with 11 bases spanning the gap. DNA for the CDR3: TGTGCCAGCAGCGGCAGCTCGGGCCAAGAGACCCAGTACTTC. Its translation: CASSGSSGQETQYF. Drawing the rest from reference TRBV7-6 and TRBJ2-5, the complete variable domain is GAGVSQSPRYKVTKRGQDVALRCDPISGHVSLYWYRQALGQGPEFLTYFNYEAQQDKSGLPNDRFSAERPEGSISTLTIQRTEQRDSAMYRCASSGSSGQETQYFGPGTRLLVL.